Below are 8 T cell receptor beta chains sequenced from a single sample in a study of beta chain features in type 1 diabetes. Expressed TCRB transcripts were sequenced because the isolated RNA had all been reverse transcribed beforehand. Libraries were prepared by immunoSEQ multiplex PCR; TCRdb keeps only in-frame clonotypes and omits some of them. Of about 180,000 clones in the sample, about 13% are singletons; the top ten hold 0.62%. Sequencing was performed on central memory CD4+ T cells from blood. These TCRs come from a woman aged 18-29 years in good health.

This clone has only a few counts. V usage is TRBV4-1 and J usage is TRBJ2-1, with TRBD1 identical over 8 bases. J lost 10 bases, V lost 4 bases, and 12 bases had no gene match. Per the germline V gene, CDR1 is MGHRA and CDR2 is YSYEKL. The CDR3 totals 15 residues. The CDR3 bases are TGCGCCAGCAGCCGTCCATCGGGACAGGCCGGGGAGCAGTTCTTC. Encoded protein: CASSRPSGQAGEQFF.

This chain connects TRBV18 to TRBJ1-5, with D possibly matching TRBD1 (5 bases). From germline, CDR1 is KGHSH and CDR2 LQKENI. The CDR3 sequence is 14 residues long. The V and J ends lost 1 base and 5 bases respectively, with 9 bases between them. This CDR3 reads CASSPQWGDQPQHF. CDR3 nucleotides: TGTGCCAGCTCACCACAATGGGGGGATCAGCCCCAGCATTTT.

The chain joins TRBV6-5 to TRBJ2-4; no firm D call. Trimming removed 10 bases from V and 11 bases from J, with 15 bases in between. Germline V CDR1 and CDR2: MNHEY, SVGAGI. There are 11 residues in the CDR3. The CDR3 is CANRLATLQYF. CDR3 nucleotide sequence: TGTGCCAACCGCCTGGCGACTCTTCAGTACTTC.

At least ten counts were recorded for this clone. The same CDR3 is also encoded by other DNA sequences in this sample. The chain employs TRBV30 and TRBJ2-5; the match to TRBD2 covers 10 bases. CDR3 length: 14 amino acids. With V trimmed by 0 bases and J by 5 bases, 3 bases remained unmatched. Germline CDR1 is GTSNPN and CDR2 is SVGIG (reference sequence). The CDR3 loop reads CAWSVTSGRETQYF. The CDR3 DNA sequence: TGTGCCTGGAGTGTGACTAGCGGGCGGGAGACCCAGTACTTC.

This clone has a handful of counts. The chain uses TRBV30 and TRBJ2-7; TRBD2 aligns across 7 bases. The V segment lost 1 base and the J segment 3 bases; nucleotides outside the gene matches: 6. Germline CDR1 is GTSNPN and CDR2 is SVGIG (reference sequence). The CDR3 contains 14 residues. CDR3 region: CAWSESSGFYEQYF. DNA of the CDR3: TGTGCCTGGAGTGAGTCTAGCGGTTTCTACGAGCAGTACTTC.

The chain recombines TRBV2 with TRBJ2-5, with D uncertain. CDR1 and CDR2 from the germline V gene are SNHLY and FYNNEI. Trimming left V 6 bases short and J 4 bases short, with 12 bases between. The CDR3 extends over 13 amino acids. CDR3 nucleotides: TGTGCCAGCAGCTCGCCTCCGGGAGAGACCCAGTACTTC. This sequence encodes CASSSPPGETQYF.

This clone was found a few times. The gene calls are TRBV6-5 and TRBJ1-1; TRBD1 agrees at 7 bases. Germline CDR1 MNHEY, CDR2 SVGAGI. V was clipped by 5 bases and J by 0 bases; unmatched bases: 3. This CDR3 region has 14 residues. CDR3 nucleotides: TGTGCCAGCAGTCGGGACAGCTTGAACACTGAAGCTTTCTTT. This codes for CASSRDSLNTEAFF.

This clone occurred a few times. This rearrangement joins TRBV18 to TRBJ1-1; no definite D call. The germline V gene has CDR1 KGHSH and CDR2 LQKENI. The CDR3 runs 15 residues. V lost 3 bases and J 4 bases, leaving 15 bases between the germline ends. The CDR3 here is CASSPDRRGSTEAFF. The CDR3 bases are TGTGCCAGCTCACCCGACCGTCGGGGTTCCACTGAAGCTTTCTTT.